This T cell receptor (beta chain) was sequenced during a study of control samples from healthy donors and cancer patients. Sequenced by immunoSEQ multiplex PCR; TCRdb stores in-frame clones only, minus some. The table has about 170,000 clones, almost 90% seen once; the top ten hold around 5.1%. Germline V lookup: CDR1 MGHRA, CDR2 YSYEKL. CDR3 size: 15 residues. Unmatched junction bases numbered 2, after V lost 1 base and J lost 10 bases. Sequencing was performed on blood. The chain has TRBV4-1 and TRBJ2-1; 15 bases match TRBD2. This sequence originates from a woman in her twenties or thirties in good health. CDR3 DNA: TGCGCCAGCAGCCAAGCCGGGACTAGCGGGAGGGAGCAGTTCTTC. This encodes CASSQAGTSGREQFF.